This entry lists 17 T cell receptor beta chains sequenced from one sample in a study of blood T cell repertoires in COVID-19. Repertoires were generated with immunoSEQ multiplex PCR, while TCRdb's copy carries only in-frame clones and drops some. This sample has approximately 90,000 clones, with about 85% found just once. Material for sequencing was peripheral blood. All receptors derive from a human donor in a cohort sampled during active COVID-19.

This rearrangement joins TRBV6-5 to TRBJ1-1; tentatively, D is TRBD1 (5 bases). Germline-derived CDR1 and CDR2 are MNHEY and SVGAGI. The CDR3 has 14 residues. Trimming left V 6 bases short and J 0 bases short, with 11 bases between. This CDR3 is CASSTRQLNTEAFF. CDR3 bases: TGTGCCAGCAGCACACGACAGCTGAACACTGAAGCTTTCTTT.

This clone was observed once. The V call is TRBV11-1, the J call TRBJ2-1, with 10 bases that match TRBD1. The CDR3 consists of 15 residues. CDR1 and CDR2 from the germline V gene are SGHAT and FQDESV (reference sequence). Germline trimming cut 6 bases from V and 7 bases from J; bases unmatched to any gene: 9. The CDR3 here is CASSLGPGQGNEQFF. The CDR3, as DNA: TGTGCCAGCAGTCTAGGCCCGGGACAGGGGAATGAGCAGTTCTTC. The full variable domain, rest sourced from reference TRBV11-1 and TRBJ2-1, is EAEVAQSPRYKITEKSQAVAFWCDPISGHATLYWYRQILGQGPELLVQFQDESVVDDSQLPKDRFSAERLKGVDSTLKIQPAELGDSAMYLCASSLGPGQGNEQFFGPGTRLTVL.

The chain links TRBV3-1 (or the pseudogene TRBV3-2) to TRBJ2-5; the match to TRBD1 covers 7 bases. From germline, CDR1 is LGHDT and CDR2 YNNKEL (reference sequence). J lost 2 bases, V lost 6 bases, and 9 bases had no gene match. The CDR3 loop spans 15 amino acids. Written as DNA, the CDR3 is TGTGCCAGCAGGACCCGGACAGGCCCTCAAGAGACCCAGTACTTC. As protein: CASRTRTGPQETQYF.

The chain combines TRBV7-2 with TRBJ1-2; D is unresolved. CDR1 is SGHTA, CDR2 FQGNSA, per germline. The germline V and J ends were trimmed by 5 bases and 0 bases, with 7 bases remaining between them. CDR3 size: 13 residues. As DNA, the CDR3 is TGTGCCAGCAGCCCCAGTACTAACTATGGCTACACCTTC. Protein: CASSPSTNYGYTF.

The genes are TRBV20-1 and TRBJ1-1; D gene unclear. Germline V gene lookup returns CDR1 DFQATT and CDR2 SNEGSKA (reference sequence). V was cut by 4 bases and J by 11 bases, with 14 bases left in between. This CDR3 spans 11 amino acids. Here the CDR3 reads CSATTEIGAFF. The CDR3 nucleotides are TGCAGTGCTACAACGGAGATTGGGGCTTTCTTT.

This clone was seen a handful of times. In nucleotides, the CDR3 is TGTGCCAGCAGCTTAGAAGGGGGCGGGTCCTATAATTCACCCCTCCACTTT. Its translation is CASSLEGGGSYNSPLHF. The chain uses TRBV7-6 and TRBJ1-6; 7 nucleotides agree with TRBD1. V shed 1 base and J 1 base; nucleotides not matched to a gene: 4. In germline, CDR1 is SGHVS, CDR2 FNYEAQ. CDR3 length equals 17 residues.

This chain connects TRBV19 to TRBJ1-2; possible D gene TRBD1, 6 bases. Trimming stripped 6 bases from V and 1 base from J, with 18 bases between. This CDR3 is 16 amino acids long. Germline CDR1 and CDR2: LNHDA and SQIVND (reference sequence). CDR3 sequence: CASRFIRGHLNYGYTF. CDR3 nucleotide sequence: TGTGCCAGTAGATTCATTCGGGGACACCTTAACTATGGCTACACCTTC.

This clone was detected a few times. The CDR3 protein is CASSVDMLAGREQYF. For the CDR3, the DNA is TGTGCCAGCAGCGTAGATATGCTAGCGGGACGCGAGCAGTACTTC. The chain couples TRBV9 to TRBJ2-7; 9 positions match TRBD2. Germline trimming cut 0 bases from V and 6 bases from J; bases unmatched to any gene: 7. Germline V gene sequence: CDR1 SGDLS, CDR2 YYNGEE. This CDR3 spans 15 amino acids. Complete variable domain (other parts from reference TRBV9 and TRBJ2-7): DSGVTQTPKHLITATGQRVTLRCSPRSGDLSVYWYQQSLDQGLQFLIQYYNGEERAKGNILERFSAQQFPDLHSELNLSSLELGDSALYFCASSVDMLAGREQYFGPGTRLTVT.

In nucleotides, the CDR3 is TGTGCCAGCAGCTTAGACCCAGGGGAAAAACTGTTTTTT. Its protein is CASSLDPGEKLFF. The rearrangement joins TRBV11-2 to TRBJ1-4; the D gene is possibly TRBD1 (5 bases). This CDR3 comprises 13 residues. CDR1 is SGHAT and CDR2 is FQNNGV in the germline V gene. Trimming removed 0 bases at V and 8 bases at J, with 7 bases between. The entire variable domain, with the rest obtained from reference TRBV11-2 and TRBJ1-4, is as follows: EAGVAQSPRYKIIEKRQSVAFWCNPISGHATLYWYQQILGQGPKLLIQFQNNGVVDDSQLPKDRFSAERLKGVDSTLKIQPAKLEDSAVYLCASSLDPGEKLFFGSGTQLSVL.

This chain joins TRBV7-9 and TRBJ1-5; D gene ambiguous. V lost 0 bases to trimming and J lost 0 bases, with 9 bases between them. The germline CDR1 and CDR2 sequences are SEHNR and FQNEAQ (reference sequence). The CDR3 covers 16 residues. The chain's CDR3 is CASSLAGRSSNQPQHF. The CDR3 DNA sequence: TGTGCCAGCAGCTTAGCGGGCCGTTCTAGCAATCAGCCCCAGCATTTT.

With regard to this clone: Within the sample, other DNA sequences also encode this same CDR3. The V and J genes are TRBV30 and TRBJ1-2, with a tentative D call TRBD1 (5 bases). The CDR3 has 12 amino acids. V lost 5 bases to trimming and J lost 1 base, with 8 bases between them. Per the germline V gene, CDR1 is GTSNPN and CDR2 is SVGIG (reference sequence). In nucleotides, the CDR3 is TGTGCCTGGTCCACAGGTAACTATGGCTACACCTTC. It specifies CAWSTGNYGYTF.

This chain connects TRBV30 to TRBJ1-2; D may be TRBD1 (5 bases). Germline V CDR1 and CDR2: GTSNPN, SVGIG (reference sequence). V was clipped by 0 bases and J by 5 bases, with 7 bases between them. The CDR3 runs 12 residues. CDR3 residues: CAWSVGQYGYTF. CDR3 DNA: TGTGCCTGGAGTGTGGGGCAGTATGGCTACACCTTC.

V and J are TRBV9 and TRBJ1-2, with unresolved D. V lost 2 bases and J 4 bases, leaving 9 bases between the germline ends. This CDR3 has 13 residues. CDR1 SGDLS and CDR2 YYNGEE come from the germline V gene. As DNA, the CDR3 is TGTGCCAGCAGCGTCCCACATTCCTATGGCTACACCTTC. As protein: CASSVPHSYGYTF.

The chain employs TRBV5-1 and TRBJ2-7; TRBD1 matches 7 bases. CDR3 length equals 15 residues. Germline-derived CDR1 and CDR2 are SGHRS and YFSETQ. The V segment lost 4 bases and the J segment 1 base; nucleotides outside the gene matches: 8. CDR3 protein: CASSPVRTGSYEQYF. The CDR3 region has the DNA TGCGCCAGCAGCCCGGTTAGGACAGGTTCCTACGAGCAGTACTTC.

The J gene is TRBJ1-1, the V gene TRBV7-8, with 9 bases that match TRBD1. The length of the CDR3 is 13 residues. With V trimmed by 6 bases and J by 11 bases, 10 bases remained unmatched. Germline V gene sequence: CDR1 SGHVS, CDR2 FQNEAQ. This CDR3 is CASSLRDRDVAFF. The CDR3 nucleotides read TGTGCCAGCAGTTTAAGGGACAGGGATGTCGCTTTCTTT. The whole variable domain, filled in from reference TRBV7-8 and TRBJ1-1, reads GAGVSQSPRYKVAKRGQDVALRCDPISGHVSLFWYQQALGQGPEFLTYFQNEAQLDKSGLPSDRFFAERPEGSVSTLKIQRTQQEDSAVYLCASSLRDRDVAFFGQGTRLTVV.

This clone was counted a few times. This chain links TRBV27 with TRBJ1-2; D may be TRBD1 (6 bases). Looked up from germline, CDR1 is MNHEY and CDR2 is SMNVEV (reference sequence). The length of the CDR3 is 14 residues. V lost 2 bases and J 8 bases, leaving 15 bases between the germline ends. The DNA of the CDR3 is TGTGCCAGCAGTTTAAATCCGTTGGGGGCCGGCTACACCTTC. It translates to CASSLNPLGAGYTF.

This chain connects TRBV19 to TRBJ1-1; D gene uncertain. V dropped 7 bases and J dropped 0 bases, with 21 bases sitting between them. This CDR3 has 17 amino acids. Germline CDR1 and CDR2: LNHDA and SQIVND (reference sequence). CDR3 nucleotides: TGTGCCAGTACTAACCCCTTAGGGAGAGGGTTGAACACTGAAGCTTTCTTT. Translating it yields CASTNPLGRGLNTEAFF.